The TCR beta chain described here comes from a study of blood T cells in healthy people across ages. The authors ran a second PCR of 7 to 11 cycles using a sample-barcoded 5' primer and a J-beta primer mix. MiXCR was run by TCRdb on the 5' RACE reads, yielding one entry per CDR3 protein. Of around 1.5 million distinct CDR3 sequences in the sample, approximately 59% were seen once. The germline gives CDR1 LGHNA, CDR2 YSLEER. Trimming shortened V by 0 bases and J by 10 bases, and 13 bases separated the two germline ends. The CDR3 covers 14 residues. The chain has TRBV4-3 and TRBJ2-1; D is uncertain. The TCR was taken from a man aged 18-30 years in good health. Sequencing input: blood. Here the CDR3 DNA reads TGCGCCAGCAGCCAAGATAAGATAGGACGGGAGCAGTTCTTC. Its translation: CASSQDKIGREQFF.